This TCR beta chain was observed in a study of T cell changes during pregnancy in multiple sclerosis. Assay: immunoSEQ multiplex PCR; the TCRdb copy retains only in-frame clones and omits some. The data contain 50,000 or so clones, 90% to 95% of them singletons. V trimming: 0 bases; J trimming: 6 bases; junction bases outside the gene matches: 7. The CDR3 sequence is 15 residues long. From germline, CDR1 is SGHDT and CDR2 YYEEEE. The rearrangement links TRBV5-6 to TRBJ2-7, with 9 bases matching TRBD2. The receptor was isolated from a female donor with multiple sclerosis, enrolled in a pregnancy study. The sequencing here drew on peripheral blood, taken in the third trimester of pregnancy. Here the CDR3 reads CASSLAGAGGTEQYF. Here the CDR3 DNA reads TGTGCCAGCAGCTTGGCCGGAGCGGGAGGTACCGAGCAGTACTTC.